Here is one T cell receptor beta chain with its context. Its antigen is not identified. The data originate from a study of shared clonotypes between healthy human individuals. Study-level background: The study enrolled a couple of women and a few men aged 18 to 49. General observations from the study: The low donor count limited represented genetic and exposure-history diversity. Clonotype sharing among donors was thought likely to change with sequencing depth.

Unsorted PBMC samples were amplified in replicate PCRs containing around 310 ng DNA, some 30,000 T cell genomes. The table came from immunoSEQ multiplex PCR; TCRdb's copy has only in-frame clones and leaves some out. This table holds fewer than 600,000 clones, approximately 80% found once. J was trimmed by 3 bases and V by 11 bases; bases with no gene match: 8. The CDR3 spans 13 residues. From germline, CDR1 is MNHEY and CDR2 SMNVEV (reference sequence). The chain combines TRBV27 with TRBJ2-7; TRBD1 agrees at 9 bases. The clonotype originates from a woman aged 40-49 years in good health. Some clones in this sample may be carry-over from other donors' samples. The sequencing sample was made of PBMCs. The CDR3 bases are TGTGCCGCCGGACAGGGGACGGTCTACGAGCAGTACTTC. It yields the protein CAAGQGTVYEQYF.